A selection of T cell receptor beta chains follows, all from one sample in a study of blood T cell repertoires in COVID-19. TCRdb's copy holds only in-frame clones and misses some; the assay was immunoSEQ multiplex PCR. This sample has approximately 200,000 clones, with approximately 84% found just once. The sequencing sample was made of peripheral blood. These receptors came from a human donor with acute or convalescent COVID-19. The donor label of this sample is uncertain. Each CDR3 is given with its conserved first and last residue. The order of the fields is J gene, V gene, D gene, clone size, CDR3 protein, CDR3 DNA. D genes are given only for firm matches. Clone size appears in some rows only: once, few, many, or a class for an expanded clone.

j_call: TRBJ2-1
v_call: TRBV4-2
d_call: .
clone_size: .
cdr3_aa: CASSPSQAGTNEQFF
cdr3_nt: TGTGCCAGCAGCCCGAGCCAAGCGGGTACCAATGAGCAGTTCTTC

j_call: TRBJ1-1
v_call: TRBV19
d_call: .
clone_size: .
cdr3_aa: CASSIQEGTEAFF
cdr3_nt: TGTGCCAGTAGTATACAGGAGGGAACTGAAGCTTTCTTT

j_call: TRBJ2-1
v_call: TRBV6-5
d_call: TRBD2
clone_size: .
cdr3_aa: CASTRAGVENEQFF
cdr3_nt: TGTGCCAGCACTAGAGCGGGAGTGGAAAATGAGCAGTTCTTC

j_call: TRBJ2-2
v_call: TRBV7-2
d_call: .
clone_size: .
cdr3_aa: CASSLAAGSRRTGELFF
cdr3_nt: TGTGCCAGCAGCTTAGCGGCAGGCTCAAGACGCACCGGGGAGCTGTTTTTT

j_call: TRBJ1-4
v_call: TRBV30
d_call: .
clone_size: .
cdr3_aa: CAWSVRGWEKLFF
cdr3_nt: TGTGCCTGGAGTGTACGCGGCTGGGAAAAACTGTTTTTT

j_call: TRBJ2-5
v_call: TRBV25-1
d_call: .
clone_size: .
cdr3_aa: CASSLTYQETQYF
cdr3_nt: TGTGCCAGTAGCCTGACGTATCAAGAGACCCAGTACTTC

j_call: TRBJ2-3
v_call: TRBV5-6
d_call: .
clone_size: .
cdr3_aa: CASSYGGQGTDTQYF
cdr3_nt: TGTGCCAGCAGCTACGGGGGGCAGGGGACAGATACGCAGTATTTT

j_call: TRBJ2-3
v_call: TRBV5-8
d_call: TRBD1
clone_size: few
cdr3_aa: CASSIGQGATDTQYF
cdr3_nt: TGTGCCAGCAGCATTGGACAGGGGGCAACAGATACGCAGTATTTT

j_call: TRBJ1-2
v_call: TRBV5-5
d_call: .
clone_size: .
cdr3_aa: CASSLRGGTSYGYTF
cdr3_nt: TGTGCCAGCAGCCTCCGGGGGGGTACTTCCTATGGCTACACCTTC

j_call: TRBJ2-7
v_call: TRBV7-2
d_call: TRBD1
clone_size: .
cdr3_aa: CASSGDRGSYEQYF
cdr3_nt: TGTGCCAGCAGCGGTGACAGGGGTTCCTACGAGCAGTACTTC

j_call: TRBJ1-2
v_call: TRBV18
d_call: .
clone_size: .
cdr3_aa: CASSPETGQMGYTF
cdr3_nt: TGTGCCAGCTCACCGGAGACAGGTCAGATGGGCTACACCTTC

j_call: TRBJ1-2
v_call: TRBV28
d_call: .
clone_size: .
cdr3_aa: CASTGHPNYGYTF
cdr3_nt: TGTGCCAGCACTGGACATCCTAACTATGGCTACACCTTC

j_call: TRBJ2-3
v_call: TRBV7-2
d_call: TRBD2
clone_size: .
cdr3_aa: CASSLYGGRGTDTQYF
cdr3_nt: TGTGCCAGCAGCTTATACGGCGGGAGGGGTACAGATACGCAGTATTTT

j_call: TRBJ1-5
v_call: TRBV5-6
d_call: .
clone_size: few
cdr3_aa: CASSSGVKWQPQHF
cdr3_nt: TGTGCCAGCAGCTCAGGGGTAAAATGGCAGCCCCAGCATTTT

j_call: TRBJ2-1
v_call: TRBV11-2
d_call: .
clone_size: .
cdr3_aa: CASSPDSNEQFF
cdr3_nt: TGTGCCAGCAGCCCTGACAGCAATGAGCAGTTCTTC

j_call: TRBJ1-4
v_call: TRBV5-1
d_call: TRBD1
clone_size: .
cdr3_aa: CASSSGGQGAFEKLFF
cdr3_nt: TGCGCCAGCAGCTCGGGGGGACAGGGGGCGTTTGAAAAACTGTTTTTT

j_call: TRBJ2-3
v_call: TRBV15
d_call: .
clone_size: few
cdr3_aa: CATSRGDFSVTDTQYF
cdr3_nt: TGTGCCACCAGCAGGGGGGACTTCTCCGTCACAGATACGCAGTATTTT

j_call: TRBJ1-6
v_call: TRBV3-1/TRBV3-2
d_call: TRBD1
clone_size: .
cdr3_aa: CASSQGTGGKSSYNSPLHF
cdr3_nt: TGTGCCAGCAGCCAAGGAACAGGGGGAAAAAGCTCCTATAATTCACCCCTCCACTTT

j_call: TRBJ2-1
v_call: TRBV7-3
d_call: .
clone_size: .
cdr3_aa: CASSLKGQGVSEQFF
cdr3_nt: TGTGCCAGCAGCTTAAAGGGACAAGGGGTGAGTGAGCAGTTCTTC

j_call: TRBJ2-5
v_call: TRBV5-1
d_call: .
clone_size: .
cdr3_aa: CASSSFGETQYF
cdr3_nt: TGCGCCAGCAGCTCTTTCGGGGAGACCCAGTACTTC

j_call: TRBJ1-1
v_call: TRBV30
d_call: .
clone_size: .
cdr3_aa: CAWSPRTDEAFF
cdr3_nt: TGTGCCTGGAGCCCCCGGACAGATGAGGCTTTCTTT

j_call: TRBJ1-1
v_call: TRBV7-2
d_call: .
clone_size: few
cdr3_aa: CASSFWGVVEAFF
cdr3_nt: TGTGCCAGCAGCTTTTGGGGAGTTGTTGAAGCTTTCTTT

j_call: TRBJ1-5
v_call: TRBV28
d_call: .
clone_size: .
cdr3_aa: CASSARDQPQHF
cdr3_nt: TGTGCCAGCAGTGCCAGGGATCAGCCCCAGCATTTT

j_call: TRBJ2-5
v_call: TRBV4-1
d_call: TRBD2
clone_size: .
cdr3_aa: CASSQGTSGVETQYF
cdr3_nt: TGCGCCAGCAGCCAAGGGACTAGCGGGGTCGAGACCCAGTACTTC

j_call: TRBJ1-5
v_call: TRBV6-4
d_call: TRBD1
clone_size: .
cdr3_aa: CASSDRPPGTGVDQPQHF
cdr3_nt: TGTGCCAGCAGTGATAGGCCGCCTGGGACAGGGGTCGATCAGCCCCAGCATTTT

j_call: TRBJ2-1
v_call: TRBV5-1
d_call: TRBD2
clone_size: few
cdr3_aa: CASSLSSGRDNEQFF
cdr3_nt: TGCGCCAGCAGCTTGTCTAGCGGGAGAGACAATGAGCAGTTCTTC

j_call: TRBJ1-6
v_call: TRBV2
d_call: .
clone_size: .
cdr3_aa: CASSETLGYNSPLHF
cdr3_nt: TGTGCCAGCAGTGAGACGCTCGGGTATAATTCACCCCTCCACTTT

j_call: TRBJ2-2
v_call: TRBV11-2
d_call: .
clone_size: .
cdr3_aa: CASSLDRVTGELFF
cdr3_nt: TGTGCCAGCAGCTTAGATCGAGTCACCGGGGAGCTGTTTTTT

j_call: TRBJ2-3
v_call: TRBV7-9
d_call: .
clone_size: .
cdr3_aa: CASRPGDVTDTQYF
cdr3_nt: TGTGCCAGCAGACCGGGGGACGTGACAGATACGCAGTATTTT

j_call: TRBJ2-7
v_call: TRBV5-4
d_call: TRBD1
clone_size: .
cdr3_aa: CASSKGQGTNEQYF
cdr3_nt: TGTGCCAGCAGCAAGGGACAGGGGACCAACGAGCAGTACTTC

j_call: TRBJ2-3
v_call: TRBV27
d_call: TRBD2
clone_size: .
cdr3_aa: CASSFVSGGGTDTQYF
cdr3_nt: TGTGCCAGCAGTTTTGTCAGCGGGGGGGGCACAGATACGCAGTATTTT

j_call: TRBJ1-4
v_call: TRBV7-2
d_call: .
clone_size: .
cdr3_aa: CASSLGGADEKLFF
cdr3_nt: TGTGCCAGCAGCTTAGGGGGCGCCGATGAAAAACTGTTTTTT

j_call: TRBJ2-7
v_call: TRBV28
d_call: TRBD2
clone_size: .
cdr3_aa: CASSSSSAGGPNEQYF
cdr3_nt: TGTGCCAGCAGTTCCTCGTCAGCGGGAGGGCCCAACGAGCAGTACTTC

j_call: TRBJ2-7
v_call: TRBV5-1
d_call: .
clone_size: .
cdr3_aa: CASSSDRAYEQYF
cdr3_nt: TGCGCCAGCAGCTCGGACAGAGCCTACGAGCAGTACTTC

j_call: TRBJ2-7
v_call: TRBV5-1
d_call: .
clone_size: .
cdr3_aa: CASSLDAWRVNEQYF
cdr3_nt: TGCGCCAGCAGCTTGGATGCGTGGAGGGTAAACGAGCAGTACTTC

j_call: TRBJ2-1
v_call: TRBV5-1
d_call: .
clone_size: .
cdr3_aa: CASSPWSPYNEQFF
cdr3_nt: TGCGCCAGCAGTCCTTGGAGTCCCTACAATGAGCAGTTCTTC

j_call: TRBJ1-1
v_call: TRBV10-3
d_call: TRBD1
clone_size: .
cdr3_aa: CAIRQGPTEAFF
cdr3_nt: TGTGCCATCCGACAGGGGCCCACTGAAGCTTTCTTT

j_call: TRBJ2-2
v_call: TRBV29-1
d_call: TRBD1
clone_size: .
cdr3_aa: CSVSDRGIAGELFF
cdr3_nt: TGCAGCGTCAGCGACAGGGGGATCGCCGGGGAGCTGTTTTTT

j_call: TRBJ1-3
v_call: TRBV15
d_call: TRBD1
clone_size: .
cdr3_aa: CATSRGDRAFGNTIYF
cdr3_nt: TGTGCCACCAGCAGGGGCGACAGGGCGTTTGGAAACACCATATATTTT

j_call: TRBJ2-1
v_call: TRBV7-3
d_call: .
clone_size: .
cdr3_aa: CASSLNSYNEQFF
cdr3_nt: TGTGCCAGCAGCTTAAACTCATACAATGAGCAGTTCTTC

j_call: TRBJ1-1
v_call: TRBV28
d_call: TRBD1
clone_size: .
cdr3_aa: CASSSPGTANTEAFF
cdr3_nt: TGTGCCAGCAGTTCTCCAGGGACAGCGAACACTGAAGCTTTCTTT

j_call: TRBJ2-3
v_call: TRBV7-7
d_call: TRBD1
clone_size: .
cdr3_aa: CASSLRQGSTDTQYF
cdr3_nt: TGTGCCAGCAGCTTACGACAGGGGTCCACAGATACGCAGTATTTT

j_call: TRBJ1-5
v_call: TRBV2
d_call: .
clone_size: .
cdr3_aa: CASSEEGQSSQPQHF
cdr3_nt: TGTGCCAGCAGTGAAGAAGGACAGAGTAGCCAGCCCCAGCATTTT

j_call: TRBJ2-2
v_call: TRBV27
d_call: TRBD2
clone_size: few
cdr3_aa: CASSPGGWNTGELFF
cdr3_nt: TGTGCCAGCAGCCCCGGGGGGTGGAACACCGGGGAGCTGTTTTTT

j_call: TRBJ2-5
v_call: TRBV9
d_call: .
clone_size: .
cdr3_aa: CASSVELAGETQYF
cdr3_nt: TGTGCCAGCAGCGTAGAACTGGCAGGAGAGACCCAGTACTTC

j_call: TRBJ1-4
v_call: TRBV6-6
d_call: .
clone_size: .
cdr3_aa: CASSSGGQNEKLFF
cdr3_nt: TGTGCCAGCAGCTCCGGTGGGCAAAATGAAAAACTGTTTTTT

j_call: TRBJ2-3
v_call: TRBV28
d_call: TRBD2
clone_size: .
cdr3_aa: CASSPAGTSFADTQYF
cdr3_nt: TGTGCCAGCAGTCCCGCCGGGACTAGCTTCGCAGATACGCAGTATTTT

j_call: TRBJ2-3
v_call: TRBV29-1
d_call: .
clone_size: .
cdr3_aa: CSVGSGRDTQYF
cdr3_nt: TGCAGCGTTGGTTCGGGGAGAGATACGCAGTATTTT

j_call: TRBJ2-1
v_call: TRBV7-9
d_call: TRBD2
clone_size: once
cdr3_aa: CASSHSGRSSYNEQFF
cdr3_nt: TGTGCCAGCAGTCATAGCGGGAGGAGCTCCTACAATGAGCAGTTCTTC

j_call: TRBJ2-7
v_call: TRBV11-1
d_call: TRBD1
clone_size: .
cdr3_aa: CASSLEAGQAYEQYF
cdr3_nt: TGTGCCAGCAGCTTAGAGGCGGGACAGGCTTACGAGCAGTACTTC

j_call: TRBJ2-7
v_call: TRBV5-5
d_call: .
clone_size: .
cdr3_aa: CASSLDSVWREQYF
cdr3_nt: TGTGCCAGCAGCTTGGACAGTGTATGGCGCGAGCAGTACTTC

j_call: TRBJ1-1
v_call: TRBV6-5
d_call: TRBD1
clone_size: .
cdr3_aa: CASSYSGGDTEAFF
cdr3_nt: TGTGCCAGCAGTTACTCAGGGGGCGACACTGAAGCTTTCTTT